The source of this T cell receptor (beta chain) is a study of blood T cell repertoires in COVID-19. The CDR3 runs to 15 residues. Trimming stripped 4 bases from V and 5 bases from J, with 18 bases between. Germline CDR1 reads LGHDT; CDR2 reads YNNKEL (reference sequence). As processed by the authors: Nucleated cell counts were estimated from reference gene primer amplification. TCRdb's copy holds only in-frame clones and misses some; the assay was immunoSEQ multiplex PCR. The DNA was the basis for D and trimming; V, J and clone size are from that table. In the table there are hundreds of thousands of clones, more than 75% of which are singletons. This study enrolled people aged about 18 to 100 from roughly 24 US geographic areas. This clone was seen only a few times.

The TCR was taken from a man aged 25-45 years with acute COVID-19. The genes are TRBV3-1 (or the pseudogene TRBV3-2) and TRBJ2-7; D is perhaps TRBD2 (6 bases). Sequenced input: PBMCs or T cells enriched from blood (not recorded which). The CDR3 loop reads CASSRGTPAAHEQYF. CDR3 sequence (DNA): TGTGCCAGCAGCCGAGGGACTCCGGCCGCCCACGAGCAGTACTTC.